This T cell receptor (beta chain) was documented in a study of shared clonotypes between healthy human individuals. V was shortened by 1 base and J by 3 bases, with 9 bases between the two germline ends. Germline V gene data show CDR1 as SGHAT and CDR2 as FQNNGV. This CDR3 is 14 amino acids long. The study, taken as a whole, reports: Some clonotypes were shared by all four sorted-subset donors, while others were not shared. The non-shared ones had lower generation probabilities than the shared ones. How much donors shared clonotypes was expected to be affected by sequencing depth.

The method was immunoSEQ multiplex PCR; TCRdb's version includes in-frame clones alone and lacks a portion of them. The table includes around 2.5 million clones, approximately 94% detected once. In regard to this clone: Its antigen is not known.

The chain links TRBV11-2 to TRBJ1-2; D is ambiguous. The sequenced sample consisted of naive CD4+ T cells from PBMCs. Subset defined: CD45RA+ positively selected. The TCR originated in a man aged 18 to 30 in good health. Some clones in this sample may be carry-over from other donors' samples. The CDR3 nucleotides read TGTGCCAGCAGCTTAGGCCAGGTTTACTATGGCTACACCTTC. This encodes CASSLGQVYYGYTF. Supplemented by reference TRBV11-2 and TRBJ1-2, the full variable domain reads EAGVAQSPRYKIIEKRQSVAFWCNPISGHATLYWYQQILGQGPKLLIQFQNNGVVDDSQLPKDRFSAERLKGVDSTLKIQPAKLEDSAVYLCASSLGQVYYGYTFGSGTRLTVV.